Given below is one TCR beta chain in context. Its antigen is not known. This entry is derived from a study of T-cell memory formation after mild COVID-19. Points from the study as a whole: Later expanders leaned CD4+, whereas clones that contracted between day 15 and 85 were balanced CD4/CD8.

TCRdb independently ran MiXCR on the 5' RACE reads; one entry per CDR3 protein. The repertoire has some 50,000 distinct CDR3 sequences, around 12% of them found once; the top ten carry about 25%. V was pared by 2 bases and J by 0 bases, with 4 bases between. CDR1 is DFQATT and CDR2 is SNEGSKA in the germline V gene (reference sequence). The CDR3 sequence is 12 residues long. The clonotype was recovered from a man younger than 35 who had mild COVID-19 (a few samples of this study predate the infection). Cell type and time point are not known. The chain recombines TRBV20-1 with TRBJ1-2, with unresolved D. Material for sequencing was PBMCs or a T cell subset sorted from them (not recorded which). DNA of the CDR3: TGCAGTGCTAGAACAGCTAACTATGGCTACACCTTC. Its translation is CSARTANYGYTF.